This T cell receptor (beta chain) derives from a study of blood T cell repertoires in COVID-19. Repertoires were generated with immunoSEQ multiplex PCR, while TCRdb's copy carries only in-frame clones and drops some. The table records 310,000 or so clones, 85% to 90% of them present only once. Trimming removed 6 bases from V and 1 base from J, with 8 bases in between. This CDR3 contains 13 residues. The germline gives CDR1 SNHLY, CDR2 FYNNEI. The chain has TRBV2 and TRBJ2-3; D is unclear. This receptor was identified in a woman between 18 and 30 years old who had recovered from COVID-19. Specimen: PBMCs or T cells enriched from blood (not recorded which). The CDR3 nucleotides read TGTGCCAGCAGCCTATCACGCACAGATACGCAGTATTTT. Translated, it gives CASSLSRTDTQYF.